This T cell receptor beta chain was documented in a study of T cell repertoires in cytomegalovirus infection. Across the study: CMV epitopes used comprised recently identified HLA-C-restricted ones and well-studied HLA-B-restricted ones. Based on public TCR beta signatures, there were indications of CMV infection and of a matching HLA type.

TCRdb redid the calling of the reads with MiXCR, one entry per CDR3 protein. The data contain roughly 730,000 distinct CDR3 sequences, around 31% of them singletons. V was cut by 0 bases and J by 1 base, with 13 bases left in between. The germline CDR1 and CDR2 sequences are MNHEY and SMNVEV (reference sequence). This CDR3 has 16 residues. Notes on this clonotype: Antigen unknown.

Findings and caveats of the study: Individuals carrying CMV plus the relevant HLA were identified by cumulative frequency of public TCR beta families. The ex vivo response showed dominance by HLA-C-restricted CMV-specific TCR beta clonotypes.

The receptor comes from a human donor in good health (CMV status not recorded). Some clones in this sample may be carry-over from other donors' samples. The chain is built from TRBV27 and TRBJ2-7; weak D call: TRBD2 (5 bases). Sequenced here: cultured PBMCs, sampled from culture after CMV antigen stimulation. CDR3 sequence: CASSLSGDYQSYEQYF. The CDR3 bases are TGTGCCAGCAGTTTATCGGGAGACTACCAATCCTACGAGCAGTACTTC.